This T cell receptor beta chain was found in a study of early T cells in non-severe SARS-CoV-2 infection. Whole-study context: It was bulk RNA from unsorted whole blood that was sequenced, and the chains were unpaired. Study-level points and caveats: Anti-spike CD8 specificities were favored by VDJdb matching, whose results missed private and CD4 specificities.

Individual cDNA molecules carried attached unique molecular identifiers. Using its own MiXCR run on the 5' RACE reads, TCRdb lists one record per CDR3 protein. The table shows approximately 43,000 distinct CDR3 sequences, with approximately 6.9% occurring only once. V lost 6 bases and J 1 base, leaving 9 bases between the germline ends. This CDR3 comprises 12 residues. Germline V gene lookup returns CDR1 SQVTM and CDR2 ANQGSEA. This clonotype was found many times. Antigen unknown. The chain employs TRBV29-1 and TRBJ1-1; D is unresolved. This TCR came from an adult who was a healthcare worker with PCR-confirmed SARS-CoV-2 infection or an uninfected control (not recorded which). Sequencing was done on a sample of whole blood. As DNA, the CDR3 is TGCAGCGTCGGGCGTAGGAACACTGAAGCTTTCTTT. Translated, it gives CSVGRRNTEAFF.